This T cell receptor (beta chain) was captured in a study of CD8 T cells in Susac syndrome. Study background: The sequenced Susac syndrome patients comprised five or six with active disease and roughly 8 in remission.

cDNA came from about 0.46 to 1 ug RNA primed by random hexamers. The CDR3 of TCR beta was amplified by immunoSEQ multiplex PCR across 54 Vbeta and 13 Jbeta. TCRdb redid the calling of the immunoSEQ multiplex PCR reads with MiXCR, one entry per CDR3 protein. Found here are about 140,000 distinct CDR3 sequences, 95% of them singletons; the top ten hold more than 0.14%. Study results and caveats: Regarding the TCR sequencing and HLA analysis, the study admitted that a relatively small number of individuals were involved.

Comments on this clonotype: Its antigen is currently unknown.

Germline lookup yields CDR1 LGHNA and CDR2 YNFKEQ. Trimming took off 0 bases at V and 8 bases at J, with 22 bases between the two ends. The CDR3 runs 17 residues. The rearrangement uses TRBV4-2 and TRBJ1-2; maybe TRBD1 (6 bases). Material for sequencing was CD4+ T cells from PBMCs. This TCR was sampled from a human donor with Susac syndrome. CDR3: CASSQDSNSRGPRGYTF. CDR3 nucleotides: TGTGCCAGCAGCCAAGATTCGAATAGCAGGGGACCTCGGGGCTACACCTTC.